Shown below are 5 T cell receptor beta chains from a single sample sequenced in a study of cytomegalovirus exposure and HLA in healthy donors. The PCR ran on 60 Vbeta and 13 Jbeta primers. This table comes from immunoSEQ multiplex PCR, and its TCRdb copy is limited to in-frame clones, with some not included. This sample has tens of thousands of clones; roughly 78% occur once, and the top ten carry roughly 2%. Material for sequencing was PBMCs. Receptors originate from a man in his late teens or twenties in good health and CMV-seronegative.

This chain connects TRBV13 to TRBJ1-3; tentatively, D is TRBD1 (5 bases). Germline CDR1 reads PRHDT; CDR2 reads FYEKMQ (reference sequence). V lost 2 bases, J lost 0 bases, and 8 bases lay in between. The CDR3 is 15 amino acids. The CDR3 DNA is TGTGCCAGCAGCTTAAGGGGACTCTCTGGAAACACCATATATTTT. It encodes CASSLRGLSGNTIYF.

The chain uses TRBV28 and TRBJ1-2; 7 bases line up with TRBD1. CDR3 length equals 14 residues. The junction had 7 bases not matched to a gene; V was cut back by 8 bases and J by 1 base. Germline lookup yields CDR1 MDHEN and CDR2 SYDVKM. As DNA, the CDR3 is TGTGCCAGCGCTCCGGGACAGCATAACTATGGCTACACCTTC. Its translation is CASAPGQHNYGYTF.

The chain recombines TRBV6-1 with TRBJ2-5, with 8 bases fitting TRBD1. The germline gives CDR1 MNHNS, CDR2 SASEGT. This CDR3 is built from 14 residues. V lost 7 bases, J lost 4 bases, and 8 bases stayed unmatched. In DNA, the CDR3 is TGTGCCAGCACCTCAACAGGGGGTCGAGAGACCCAGTACTTC. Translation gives CASTSTGGRETQYF.

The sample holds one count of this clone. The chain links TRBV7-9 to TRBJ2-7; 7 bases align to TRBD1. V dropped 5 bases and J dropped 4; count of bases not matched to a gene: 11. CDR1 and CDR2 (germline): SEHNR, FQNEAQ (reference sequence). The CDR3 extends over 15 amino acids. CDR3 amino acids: CASSPRTGRTYEQYF. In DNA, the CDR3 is TGTGCCAGCAGCCCCCGGACAGGCAGGACTTACGAGCAGTACTTC.

CDR3 amino acids: CASSLGTGPREAFF. In DNA form, the CDR3 reads TGTGCCAGCAGCTTAGGGACAGGGCCCCGTGAAGCTTTCTTT. The rearrangement uses TRBV7-2 and TRBJ1-1; 8 nucleotides match TRBD1. V was clipped by 1 base and J by 7 bases; unmatched bases: 5. CDR1 is SGHTA, CDR2 FQGNSA, per germline. CDR3 size: 14 residues.